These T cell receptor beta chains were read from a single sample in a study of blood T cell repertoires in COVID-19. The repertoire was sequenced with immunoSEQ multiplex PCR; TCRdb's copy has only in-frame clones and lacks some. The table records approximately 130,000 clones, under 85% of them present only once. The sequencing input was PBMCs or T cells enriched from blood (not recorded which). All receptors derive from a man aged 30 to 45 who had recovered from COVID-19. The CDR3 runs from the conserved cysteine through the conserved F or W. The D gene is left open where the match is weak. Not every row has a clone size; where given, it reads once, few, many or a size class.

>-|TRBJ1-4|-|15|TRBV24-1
CATSELQGNREKLFF
TGTGCCACCAGTGAACTCCAGGGGAATCGGGAAAAACTGTTTTTT
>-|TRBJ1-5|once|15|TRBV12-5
CASGLDGPGNQPQHF
TGTGCTAGTGGTTTGGACGGTCCTGGCAATCAGCCCCAGCATTTT
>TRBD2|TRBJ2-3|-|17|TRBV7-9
CASSLPTSGSRLATQYF
TGTGCCAGCAGCCTCCCGACTAGCGGGTCTCGTTTGGCTACGCAGTATTTT
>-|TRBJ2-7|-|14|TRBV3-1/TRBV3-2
CASSQGPDSHEQYF
TGTGCCAGCAGCCAAGGGCCAGACAGTCACGAGCAGTACTTC
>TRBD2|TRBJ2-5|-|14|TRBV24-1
CATSDSGTSGTQYF
TGTGCCACCAGTGACTCCGGGACTAGCGGAACCCAGTACTTC
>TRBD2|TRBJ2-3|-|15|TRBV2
CASSVTSGGENTQYF
TGTGCCAGCAGCGTAACTAGCGGGGGGGAGAATACGCAGTATTTT
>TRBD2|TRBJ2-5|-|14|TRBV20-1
CSASPKSGSETQYF
TGCAGTGCTAGTCCGAAAAGCGGGAGTGAGACCCAGTACTTC
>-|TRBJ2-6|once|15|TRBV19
CASSTRVPGANVLTF
TGTGCCAGTAGTACCAGGGTTCCCGGGGCCAACGTCCTGACTTTC
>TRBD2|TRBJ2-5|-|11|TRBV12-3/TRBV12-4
CASSLGGNQYF
TGTGCCAGCAGTTTGGGGGGGAACCAGTACTTC
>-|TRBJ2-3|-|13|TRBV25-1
CASSLAEADTQYF
TGTGCCAGCAGCCTTGCGGAGGCAGATACGCAGTATTTT
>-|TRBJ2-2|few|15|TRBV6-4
CASSDSSGNTGELFF
TGTGCCAGCAGTGACTCTAGCGGGAACACCGGGGAGCTGTTTTTT
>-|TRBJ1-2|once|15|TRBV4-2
CASSQGGQTNYGYTF
TGTGCCAGCAGCCAAGGGGGACAAACTAACTATGGCTACACCTTC
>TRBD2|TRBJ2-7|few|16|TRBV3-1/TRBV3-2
CASSLAGVTQTYEQYF
TGTGCCAGCAGCTTAGCGGGAGTTACCCAAACCTACGAGCAGTACTTC
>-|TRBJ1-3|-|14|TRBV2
CASSESQPGDTIYF
TGTGCCAGCAGTGAAAGCCAGCCGGGGGACACCATATATTTT
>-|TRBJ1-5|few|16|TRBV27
CASSQTGLNFNQPQHF
TGTGCCAGCAGTCAGACGGGACTTAACTTCAATCAGCCCCAGCATTTT
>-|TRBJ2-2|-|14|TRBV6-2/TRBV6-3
CASSILSGSGELFF
TGTGCCAGCAGCATACTAAGCGGTTCCGGGGAGCTGTTTTTT
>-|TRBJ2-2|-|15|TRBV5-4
CASSLGPGNTGELFF
TGTGCCAGCAGCTTGGGTCCGGGGAACACCGGGGAGCTGTTTTTT